The clone carrying this TCR beta chain was observed at least ten times. This sample is part of a study of blood T cells in healthy people across ages. Combining a sample-barcoded 5' primer with a J-beta primer mix, a second PCR ran for about 7 to 12 cycles. TCRdb recomputed calls from the 5' RACE reads with MiXCR, one row per CDR3 protein. Among about 1.7 million distinct CDR3 sequences listed, about 28% were seen once. V lost 4 bases, J lost 7 bases, and 18 bases lay in between. Per germline, CDR1 SGHRS and CDR2 YFSETQ. There are 16 residues in the CDR3. The sample comprised blood. V gene TRBV5-1 combines with J gene TRBJ1-6, with a possible D match to TRBD1 (5 bases). The clonotype comes from a woman in her 30s in good health. The CDR3 protein is CASSPISGTENSPLHF. Here the CDR3 DNA reads TGCGCCAGCAGCCCGATTTCCGGGACGGAGAATTCACCCCTCCACTTT.